Following are 6 T cell receptor beta chains from one sample sequenced in a study of cytomegalovirus exposure and HLA in healthy donors. The PCR was carried out with 60 Vbeta primers and 13 Jbeta primers. Assay: immunoSEQ multiplex PCR; the TCRdb copy retains only in-frame clones and omits some. The record lists about 160,000 clones, of which the ten most abundant hold around 1.5%. The sample comprised PBMCs. These receptors were collected from a woman aged 45-65 years in good health and CMV-seronegative.

The genes are TRBV2 and TRBJ2-7; no firm D call. Deletions cut 7 bases from V and 4 bases from J, with 14 bases between. The CDR3 is made up of 13 amino acids. Germline V gene data show CDR1 as SNHLY and CDR2 as FYNNEI. CDR3: CASNLGSLYEQYF. CDR3 DNA: TGTGCCAGCAATTTGGGCAGTCTGTACGAGCAGTACTTC. The full variable domain, rest sourced from reference TRBV2 and TRBJ2-7, is EPEVTQTPSHQVTQMGQEVILRCVPISNHLYFYWYRQILGQKVEFLVSFYNNEISEKSEIFDDQFSVERPDGSNFTLKIRSTKLEDSAMYFCASNLGSLYEQYFGPGTRLTVT.

The rearrangement joins TRBV28 to TRBJ1-2, with D perhaps matching TRBD1 (5 bases). CDR1 is MDHEN, CDR2 SYDVKM, per germline. This CDR3 region has 14 residues. Trimming stripped 7 bases from V and 4 bases from J, with 16 bases between. For the CDR3, the DNA is TGTGCCAGCATTCCTAGTCGGGGGTTCTATGGCTACACCTTC. Residues: CASIPSRGFYGYTF.

The chain couples TRBV28 to TRBJ2-3, with 10 bases matching TRBD2. The CDR3 covers 16 residues. The junction had 3 bases not matched to a gene; V was cut back by 2 bases and J by 1 base. Germline lookup yields CDR1 MDHEN and CDR2 SYDVKM. The CDR3 DNA reads as TGTGCCAGCAGTTTAGAGCTAGCGGGGGGCACAGATACGCAGTATTTT. Its protein is CASSLELAGGTDTQYF.

V usage is TRBV9 and J usage is TRBJ2-5, with D perhaps matching TRBD1 (6 bases). Germline V gene lookup returns CDR1 SGDLS and CDR2 YYNGEE. The CDR3 length is 14 residues. V was trimmed by 2 bases and J by 2 bases, leaving 10 bases between them. CDR3 sequence reads: CASSVQGLQETQYF. In DNA form, the CDR3 reads TGTGCCAGCAGCGTTCAGGGGCTACAAGAGACCCAGTACTTC.

The chain couples TRBV2 to TRBJ2-5, with D unresolved. The CDR3 totals 12 residues. Germline V gene data show CDR1 as SNHLY and CDR2 as FYNNEI. V lost 6 bases and J lost 5, with 10 bases in between. The CDR3 spells CASRGFGETQYF. Written as DNA, the CDR3 is TGTGCCAGCAGGGGTTTCGGGGAGACCCAGTACTTC.

The chain joins TRBV2 to TRBJ1-5; D call uncertain. Germline loops: CDR1 SNHLY, CDR2 FYNNEI. V was cut by 5 bases and J by 7 bases, with 9 bases left in between. This CDR3 contains 12 residues. The CDR3, as DNA: TGTGCCAGCAGTTTAGAGGCACAGCCCCAGCATTTT. This encodes CASSLEAQPQHF.